The rows below give T cell receptor beta chains drawn from one sample of a study of T cell changes during pregnancy in multiple sclerosis. TCRdb's copy holds only in-frame clones and misses some; the assay was immunoSEQ multiplex PCR. The table has roughly 40,000 clones, more than 85% seen once; the top ten hold over 10%. Specimen: CD8+ T cells from peripheral blood mononuclear cells, collected in the first trimester of pregnancy. These receptor sequences come from a female donor with multiple sclerosis, enrolled in a pregnancy study. Each CDR3 is given with its conserved first and last residue. Clone size is given for some rows only: seen once, a few or many times, or a class if the clone is expanded.

J gene: TRBJ1-1; V gene: TRBV4-1; clone size: -; CDR3 protein: CASKSGELNTEAFF
J gene: TRBJ1-6; V gene: TRBV18; clone size: -; CDR3 protein: CASPGPAGSNSPLHF
J gene: TRBJ2-7; V gene: TRBV29-1; clone size: -; CDR3 protein: CSVRSGTGYEQYF
J gene: TRBJ2-5; V gene: TRBV19; clone size: -; CDR3 protein: CASSIEGGGQVMETQYF
J gene: TRBJ1-2; V gene: TRBV9; clone size: -; CDR3 protein: CASSTPQGAANYGYTF
J gene: TRBJ2-5; V gene: TRBV9; clone size: -; CDR3 protein: CASSVAPPGDVGETQYF
J gene: TRBJ2-1; V gene: TRBV27; clone size: -; CDR3 protein: CASSPEVQGESYREQFF
J gene: TRBJ2-1; V gene: TRBV29-1; clone size: -; CDR3 protein: CSVTRPNEQFF
J gene: TRBJ2-5; V gene: TRBV9; clone size: -; CDR3 protein: CASSGRDQEETQYF
J gene: TRBJ2-3; V gene: TRBV5-6; clone size: once; CDR3 protein: CASSSGTGVADTQYF
J gene: TRBJ2-3; V gene: TRBV9; clone size: -; CDR3 protein: CASSGPQSGWTSGGAIDTQYF
J gene: TRBJ1-6; V gene: TRBV2; clone size: -; CDR3 protein: CASSEARWADNSPLHF
J gene: TRBJ1-1; V gene: TRBV5-1; clone size: -; CDR3 protein: CASSLSDMNTEAFF
J gene: TRBJ2-5; V gene: TRBV9; clone size: -; CDR3 protein: CASSLAGSQETQYF
J gene: TRBJ2-7; V gene: TRBV25-1; clone size: once; CDR3 protein: CASSDSGVYEQYF
J gene: TRBJ2-4; V gene: TRBV2; clone size: -; CDR3 protein: CASRPSAGGRAKNIQYF
J gene: TRBJ1-4; V gene: TRBV13; clone size: -; CDR3 protein: CASSLSEGAGEKLFF
J gene: TRBJ2-7; V gene: TRBV5-1; clone size: -; CDR3 protein: CASSFRDSLPYEQYF
J gene: TRBJ2-3; V gene: TRBV5-6; clone size: -; CDR3 protein: CASSVGLGTDTQYF
J gene: TRBJ2-2; V gene: TRBV14; clone size: -; CDR3 protein: CASSPRDRVNTGELFF
J gene: TRBJ1-6; V gene: TRBV4-1; clone size: -; CDR3 protein: CASSQPDRVDSPLHF
J gene: TRBJ1-2; V gene: TRBV27; clone size: -; CDR3 protein: CASSSRQGPYGYTF
J gene: TRBJ1-1; V gene: TRBV2; clone size: -; CDR3 protein: CASSRTGVNTEAFF
J gene: TRBJ2-1; V gene: TRBV29-1; clone size: -; CDR3 protein: CSAGTSGGANEQFF
J gene: TRBJ2-3; V gene: TRBV7-2; clone size: -; CDR3 protein: CASSLLGGGAADTQYF
J gene: TRBJ2-2; V gene: TRBV5-1; clone size: -; CDR3 protein: CASSLRRLAGSDLNTGELFF
J gene: TRBJ2-7; V gene: TRBV2; clone size: -; CDR3 protein: CASKRTGSYEQYF
J gene: TRBJ1-5; V gene: TRBV19; clone size: -; CDR3 protein: CASSIVLEGTRAQHF
J gene: TRBJ2-5; V gene: TRBV6-6; clone size: -; CDR3 protein: CASSYSLGATQYF
J gene: TRBJ2-7; V gene: TRBV7-9; clone size: -; CDR3 protein: CASSSDRVSYEQYF
J gene: TRBJ2-5; V gene: TRBV13; clone size: -; CDR3 protein: CASSLRQGGETQYF